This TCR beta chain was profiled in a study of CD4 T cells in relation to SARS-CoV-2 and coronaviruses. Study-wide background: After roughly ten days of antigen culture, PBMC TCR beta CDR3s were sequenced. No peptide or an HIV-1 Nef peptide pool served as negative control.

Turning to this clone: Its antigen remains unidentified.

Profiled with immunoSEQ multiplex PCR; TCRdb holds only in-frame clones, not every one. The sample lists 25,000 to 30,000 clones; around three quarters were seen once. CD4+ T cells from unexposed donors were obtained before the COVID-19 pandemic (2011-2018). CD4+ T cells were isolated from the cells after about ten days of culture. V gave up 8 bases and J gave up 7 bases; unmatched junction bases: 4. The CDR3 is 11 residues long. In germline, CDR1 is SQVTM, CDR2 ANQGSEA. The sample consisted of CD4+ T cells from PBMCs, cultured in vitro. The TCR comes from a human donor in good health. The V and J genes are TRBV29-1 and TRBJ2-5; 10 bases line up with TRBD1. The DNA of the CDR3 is TGCAGCACGGACAGGGGGACGACCCAGTACTTC. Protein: CSTDRGTTQYF. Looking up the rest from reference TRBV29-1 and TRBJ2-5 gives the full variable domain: SAVISQKPSRDICQRGTSLTIQCQVDSQVTMMFWYRQQPGQSLTLIATANQGSEATYESGFVIDKFPISRPNLTFSTLTVSNMSPEDSSIYLCSTDRGTTQYFGPGTRLLVL.